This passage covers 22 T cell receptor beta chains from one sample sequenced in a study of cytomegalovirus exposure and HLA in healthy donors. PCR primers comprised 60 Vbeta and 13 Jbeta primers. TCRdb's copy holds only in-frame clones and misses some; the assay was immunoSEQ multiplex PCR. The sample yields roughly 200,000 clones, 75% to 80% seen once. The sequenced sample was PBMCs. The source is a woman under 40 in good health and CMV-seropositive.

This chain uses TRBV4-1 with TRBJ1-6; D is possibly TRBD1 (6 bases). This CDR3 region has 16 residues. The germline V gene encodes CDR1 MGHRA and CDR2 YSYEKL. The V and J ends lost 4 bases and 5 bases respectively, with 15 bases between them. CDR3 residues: CASSPGVNNDNSPLHF. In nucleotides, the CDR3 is TGCGCCAGCAGCCCAGGGGTAAATAACGATAATTCACCCCTCCACTTT.

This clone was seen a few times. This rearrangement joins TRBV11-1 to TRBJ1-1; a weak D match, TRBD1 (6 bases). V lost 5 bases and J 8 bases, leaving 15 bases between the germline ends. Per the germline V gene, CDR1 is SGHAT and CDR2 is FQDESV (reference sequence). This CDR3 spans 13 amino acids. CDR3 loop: CASSGSNRDEAFF. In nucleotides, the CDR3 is TGTGCCAGCAGCGGATCGAACAGGGACGAAGCTTTCTTT.

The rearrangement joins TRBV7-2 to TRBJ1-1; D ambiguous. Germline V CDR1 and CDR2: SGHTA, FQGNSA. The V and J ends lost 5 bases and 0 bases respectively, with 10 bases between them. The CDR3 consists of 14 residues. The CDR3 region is CASSRRDMNTEAFF. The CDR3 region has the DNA TGTGCCAGCAGCCGAAGAGACATGAACACTGAAGCTTTCTTT.

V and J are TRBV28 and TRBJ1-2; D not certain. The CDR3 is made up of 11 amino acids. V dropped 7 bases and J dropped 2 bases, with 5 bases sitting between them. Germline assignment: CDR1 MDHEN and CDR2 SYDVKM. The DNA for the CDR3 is TGTGCCAGCAAGACAAACTATGGCTACACCTTC. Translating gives CASKTNYGYTF.

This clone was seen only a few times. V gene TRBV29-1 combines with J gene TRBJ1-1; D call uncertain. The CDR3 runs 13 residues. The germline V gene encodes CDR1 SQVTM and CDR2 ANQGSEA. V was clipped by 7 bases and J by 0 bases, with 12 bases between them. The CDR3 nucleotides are TGCAGCGCTCTTGAGGCGATGAACACTGAAGCTTTCTTT. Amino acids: CSALEAMNTEAFF.

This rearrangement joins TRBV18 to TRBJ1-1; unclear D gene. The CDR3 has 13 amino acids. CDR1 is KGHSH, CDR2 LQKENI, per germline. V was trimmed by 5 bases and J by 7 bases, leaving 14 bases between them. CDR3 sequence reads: CASSSTASHEAFF. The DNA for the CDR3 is TGTGCCAGCTCATCCACAGCCAGCCATGAAGCTTTCTTT. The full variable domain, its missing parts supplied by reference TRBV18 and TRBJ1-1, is NAGVMQNPRHLVRRRGQEARLRCSPMKGHSHVYWYRQLPEEGLKFMVYLQKENIIDESGMPKERFSAEFPKEGPSILRIQQVVRGDSAAYFCASSSTASHEAFFGQGTRLTVV.

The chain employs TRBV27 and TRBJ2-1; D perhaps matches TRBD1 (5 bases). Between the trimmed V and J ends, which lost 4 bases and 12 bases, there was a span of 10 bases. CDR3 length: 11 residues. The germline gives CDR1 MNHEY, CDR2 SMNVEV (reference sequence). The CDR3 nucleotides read TGTGCCAGCAGTTCAGGGTTTGCGCAGTTCTTC. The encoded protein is CASSSGFAQFF.

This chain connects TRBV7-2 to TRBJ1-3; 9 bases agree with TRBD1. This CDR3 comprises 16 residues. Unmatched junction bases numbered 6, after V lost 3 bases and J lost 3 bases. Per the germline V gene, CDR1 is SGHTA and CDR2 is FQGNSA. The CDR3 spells CASSFSGTGIGNTIYF. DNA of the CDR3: TGTGCCAGCAGCTTCTCCGGGACAGGGATTGGAAACACCATATATTTT.

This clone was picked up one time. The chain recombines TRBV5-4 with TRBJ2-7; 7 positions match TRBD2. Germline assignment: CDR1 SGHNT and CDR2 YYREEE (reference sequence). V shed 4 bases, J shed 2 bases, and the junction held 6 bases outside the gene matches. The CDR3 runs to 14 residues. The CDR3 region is CASSNGLGAYEQYF. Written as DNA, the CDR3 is TGTGCCAGCAGCAACGGACTAGGTGCCTACGAGCAGTACTTC. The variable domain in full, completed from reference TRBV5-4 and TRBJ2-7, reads ETGVTQSPTHLIKTRGQQVTLRCSSQSGHNTVSWYQQALGQGPQFIFQYYREEENGRGNFPPRFSGLQFPNYSSELNVNALELDDSALYLCASSNGLGAYEQYFGPGTRLTVT.

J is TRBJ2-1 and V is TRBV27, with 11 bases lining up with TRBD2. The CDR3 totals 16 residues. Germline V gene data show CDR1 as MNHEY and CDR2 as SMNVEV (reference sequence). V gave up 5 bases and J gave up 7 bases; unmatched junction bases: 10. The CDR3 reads CASSRIAGGLLNEQFF. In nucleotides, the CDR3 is TGTGCCAGCAGTCGTATAGCGGGAGGGTTATTAAATGAGCAGTTCTTC.

CDR3 DNA: TGTGCCAGCACCCGTTGGAGGGAAGAAAAACTGTTTTTT. Protein sequence: CASTRWREEKLFF. The chain carries TRBV2 and TRBJ1-4; unclear D gene. This CDR3 comprises 13 residues. V was clipped by 7 bases and J by 8 bases, with 14 bases between them. The germline CDR1 and CDR2 sequences are SNHLY and FYNNEI.

The DNA of the CDR3 is TGTGCCTCGGGACAGGGAAAGAATCAGCCCCAGCATTTT. Protein sequence: CASGQGKNQPQHF. The chain has TRBV30 and TRBJ1-5, with 9 bases lining up with TRBD1. The CDR3 consists of 13 residues. Germline V gene sequence: CDR1 GTSNPN, CDR2 SVGIG (reference sequence). Trimming took 7 bases from V and 4 from J; bases not matched to a gene: 5.

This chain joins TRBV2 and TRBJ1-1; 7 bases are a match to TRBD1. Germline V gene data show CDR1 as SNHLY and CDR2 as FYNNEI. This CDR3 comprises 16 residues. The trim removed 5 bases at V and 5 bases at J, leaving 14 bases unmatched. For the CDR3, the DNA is TGTGCCAGCAGTCCCCGGGACAGCAAGCTCTCAACTGAAGCTTTCTTT. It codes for CASSPRDSKLSTEAFF.

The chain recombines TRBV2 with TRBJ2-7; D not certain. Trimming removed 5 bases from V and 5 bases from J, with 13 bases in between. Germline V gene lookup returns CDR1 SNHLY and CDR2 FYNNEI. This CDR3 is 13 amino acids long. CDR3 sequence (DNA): TGTGCCAGCAGTCGCTACCTAGGCGACGAGCAGTACTTC. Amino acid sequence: CASSRYLGDEQYF.

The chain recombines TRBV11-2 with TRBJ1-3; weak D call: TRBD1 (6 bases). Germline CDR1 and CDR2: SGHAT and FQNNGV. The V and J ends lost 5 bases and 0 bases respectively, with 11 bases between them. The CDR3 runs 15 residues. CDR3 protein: CASSALTGSGNTIYF. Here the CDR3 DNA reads TGTGCCAGCAGCGCCTTGACAGGCTCTGGAAACACCATATATTTT.

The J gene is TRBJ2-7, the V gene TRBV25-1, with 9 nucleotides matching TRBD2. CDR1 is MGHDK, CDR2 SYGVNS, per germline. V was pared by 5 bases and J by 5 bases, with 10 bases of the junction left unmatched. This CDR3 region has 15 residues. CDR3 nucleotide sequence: TGTGCCAGCAGTATAGCGGGGGCCTACCCCCACGAGCAGTACTTC. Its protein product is CASSIAGAYPHEQYF.

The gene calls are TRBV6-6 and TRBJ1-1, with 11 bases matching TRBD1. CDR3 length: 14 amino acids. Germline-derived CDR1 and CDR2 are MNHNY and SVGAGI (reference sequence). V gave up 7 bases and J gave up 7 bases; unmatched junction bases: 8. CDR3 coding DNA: TGTGCCAGCATCAGCCCTGGGACAGGGGGTGAAGCTTTCTTT. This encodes CASISPGTGGEAFF.

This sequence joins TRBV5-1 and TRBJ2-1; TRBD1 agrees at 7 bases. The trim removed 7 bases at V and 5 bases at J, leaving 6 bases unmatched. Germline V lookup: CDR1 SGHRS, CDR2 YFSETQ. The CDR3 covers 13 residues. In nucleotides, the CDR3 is TGCGCCAGCCAAAGGGGGCGAAACAATGAGCAGTTCTTC. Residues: CASQRGRNNEQFF.

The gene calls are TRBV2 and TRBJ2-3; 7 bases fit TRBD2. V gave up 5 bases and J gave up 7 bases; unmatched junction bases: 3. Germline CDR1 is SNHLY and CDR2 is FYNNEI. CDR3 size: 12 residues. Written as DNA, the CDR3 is TGTGCCAGCAGTCTACTAGCGCATACGCAGTATTTT. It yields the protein CASSLLAHTQYF.

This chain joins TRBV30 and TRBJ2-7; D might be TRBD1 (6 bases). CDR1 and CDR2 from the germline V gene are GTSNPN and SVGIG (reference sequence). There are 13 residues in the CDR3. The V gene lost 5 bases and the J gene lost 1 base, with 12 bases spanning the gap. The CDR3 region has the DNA TGTGCCTGGGAAAGGACAGTATCCTACGAGCAGTACTTC. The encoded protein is CAWERTVSYEQYF.

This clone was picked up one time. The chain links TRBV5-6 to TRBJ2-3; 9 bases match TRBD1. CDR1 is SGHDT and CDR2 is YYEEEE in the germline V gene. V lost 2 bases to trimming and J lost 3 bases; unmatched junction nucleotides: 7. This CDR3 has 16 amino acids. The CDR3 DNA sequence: TGTGCCAGCAGCTTAGTGGGACAGGGAAGGACAGATACGCAGTATTTT. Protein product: CASSLVGQGRTDTQYF.

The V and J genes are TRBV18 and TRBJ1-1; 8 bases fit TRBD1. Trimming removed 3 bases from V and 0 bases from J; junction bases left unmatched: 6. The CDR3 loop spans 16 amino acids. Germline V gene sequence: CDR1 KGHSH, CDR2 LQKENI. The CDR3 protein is CASSPRGPDLNTEAFF. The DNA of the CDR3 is TGTGCCAGCTCACCCAGGGGGCCGGATCTGAACACTGAAGCTTTCTTT.